This T cell receptor beta chain was recorded in a study of control samples from healthy donors and cancer patients. Clones were sequenced by immunoSEQ multiplex PCR, and TCRdb holds only the in-frame ones, with some missing. The table lists approximately 94,000 clones, approximately 84% of them singletons. Trimming shortened V by 5 bases and J by 0 bases, and 13 bases separated the two germline ends. The CDR3 has 15 amino acids. CDR1 and CDR2 (germline): KGHSH, LQKENI. This receptor was obtained from a man between 65 and 80 years old with lung cancer. The sequenced material came from PBMCs. This chain links TRBV18 with TRBJ1-1; D is ambiguous. The CDR3 region is CASSIKEALNTEAFF. DNA of the CDR3: TGTGCCAGCTCAATAAAGGAGGCCCTGAACACTGAAGCTTTCTTT.